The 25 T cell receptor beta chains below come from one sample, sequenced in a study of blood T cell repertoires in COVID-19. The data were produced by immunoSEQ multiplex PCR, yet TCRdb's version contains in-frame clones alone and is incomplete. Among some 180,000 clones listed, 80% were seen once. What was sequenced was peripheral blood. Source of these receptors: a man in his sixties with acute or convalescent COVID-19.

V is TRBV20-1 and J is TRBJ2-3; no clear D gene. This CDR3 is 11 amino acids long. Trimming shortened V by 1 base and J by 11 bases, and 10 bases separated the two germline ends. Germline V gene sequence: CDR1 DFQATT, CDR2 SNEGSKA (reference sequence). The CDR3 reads CSARGDMGQYF. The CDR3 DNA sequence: TGCAGTGCTAGAGGCGACATGGGGCAGTATTTT.

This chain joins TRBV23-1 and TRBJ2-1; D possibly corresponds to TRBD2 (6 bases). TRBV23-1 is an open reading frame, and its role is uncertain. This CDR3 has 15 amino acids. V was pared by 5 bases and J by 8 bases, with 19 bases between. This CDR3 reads CASSSQGGRDDEQFF. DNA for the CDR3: TGCGCCAGCAGTTCGCAGGGAGGTCGGGACGATGAGCAGTTCTTC.

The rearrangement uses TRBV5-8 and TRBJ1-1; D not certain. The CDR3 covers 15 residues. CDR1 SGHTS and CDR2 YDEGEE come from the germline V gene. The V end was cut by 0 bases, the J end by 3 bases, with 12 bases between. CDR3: CASSLVLFGDTEAFF. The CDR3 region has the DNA TGTGCCAGCAGCTTGGTCCTATTCGGGGACACTGAAGCTTTCTTT.

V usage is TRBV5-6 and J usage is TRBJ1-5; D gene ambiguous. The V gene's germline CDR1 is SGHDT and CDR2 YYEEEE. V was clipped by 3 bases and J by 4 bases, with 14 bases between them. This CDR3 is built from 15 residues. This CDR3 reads CASSSLPGGNQPQHF. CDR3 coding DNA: TGTGCCAGCAGCTCCTTACCGGGAGGAAATCAGCCCCAGCATTTT.

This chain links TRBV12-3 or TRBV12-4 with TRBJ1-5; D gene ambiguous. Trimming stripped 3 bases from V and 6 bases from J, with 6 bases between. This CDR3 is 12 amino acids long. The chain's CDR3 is CASSFSGQPQHF. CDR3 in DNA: TGTGCCAGCAGTTTTTCGGGTCAGCCCCAGCATTTT.

The CDR3 coding sequence is TGCGCCAGCAGCCCGGACAGGGGGCAAGGTAGTGGCTACACCTTC. This translates into CASSPDRGQGSGYTF. V usage is TRBV4-3 and J usage is TRBJ1-2; 11 bases agree with TRBD1. The CDR3 is 15 amino acids. V trimming: 4 bases; J trimming: 7 bases; junction bases outside the gene matches: 8. CDR1 LGHNA and CDR2 YSLEER come from the germline V gene.

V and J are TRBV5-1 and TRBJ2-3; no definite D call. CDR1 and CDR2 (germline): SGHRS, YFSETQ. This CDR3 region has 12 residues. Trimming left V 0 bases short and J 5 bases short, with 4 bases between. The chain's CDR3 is CASSLGQDTQYF. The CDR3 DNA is TGCGCCAGCAGCTTGGGACAAGATACGCAGTATTTT. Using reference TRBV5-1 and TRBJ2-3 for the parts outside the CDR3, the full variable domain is KAGVTQTPRYLIKTRGQQVTLSCSPISGHRSVSWYQQTPGQGLQFLFEYFSETQRNKGNFPGRFSGRQFSNSRSEMNVSTLELGDSALYLCASSLGQDTQYFGPGTRLTVL.

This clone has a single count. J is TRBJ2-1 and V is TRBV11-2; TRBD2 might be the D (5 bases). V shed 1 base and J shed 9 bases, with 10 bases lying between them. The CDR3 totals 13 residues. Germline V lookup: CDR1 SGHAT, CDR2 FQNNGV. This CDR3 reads CASSLAGSGEQFF. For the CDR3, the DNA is TGTGCCAGCAGCTTAGCGGGATCGGGTGAGCAGTTCTTC.

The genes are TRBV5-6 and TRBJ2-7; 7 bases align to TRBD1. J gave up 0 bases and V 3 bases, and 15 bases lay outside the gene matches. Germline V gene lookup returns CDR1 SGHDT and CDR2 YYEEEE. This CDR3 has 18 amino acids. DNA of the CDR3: TGTGCCAGCAGCTCGGAGAAGCGCAGGTGGGACAGCTCCTACGAGCAGTACTTC. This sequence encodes CASSSEKRRWDSSYEQYF.

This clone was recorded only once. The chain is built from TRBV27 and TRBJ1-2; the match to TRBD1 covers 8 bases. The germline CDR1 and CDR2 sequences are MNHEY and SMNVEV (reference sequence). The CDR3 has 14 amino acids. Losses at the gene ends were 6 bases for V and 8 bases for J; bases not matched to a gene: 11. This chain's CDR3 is CASRERTGHRGYTF. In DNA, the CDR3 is TGTGCCAGCAGGGAACGGACAGGGCATCGAGGCTACACCTTC.

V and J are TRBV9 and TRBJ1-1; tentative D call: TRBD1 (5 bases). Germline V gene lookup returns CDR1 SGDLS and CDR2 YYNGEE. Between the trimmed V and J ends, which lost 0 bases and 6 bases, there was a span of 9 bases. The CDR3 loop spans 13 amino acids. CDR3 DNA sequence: TGTGCCAGCAGCGTAGATAGGGGTTCTGAAGCTTTCTTT. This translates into CASSVDRGSEAFF.

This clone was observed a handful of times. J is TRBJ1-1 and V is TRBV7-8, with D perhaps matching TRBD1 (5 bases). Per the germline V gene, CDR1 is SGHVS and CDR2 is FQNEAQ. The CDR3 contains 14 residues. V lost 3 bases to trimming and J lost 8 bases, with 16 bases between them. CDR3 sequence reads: CASSLGQLHQEAFF. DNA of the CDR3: TGTGCCAGCAGCTTGGGGCAGCTCCATCAAGAAGCTTTCTTT.

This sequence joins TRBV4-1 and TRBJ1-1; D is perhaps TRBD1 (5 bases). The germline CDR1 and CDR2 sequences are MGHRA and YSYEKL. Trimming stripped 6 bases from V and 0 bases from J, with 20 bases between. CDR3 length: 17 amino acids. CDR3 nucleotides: TGCGCCAGCAGTCCGGGGGGGGGTTACCTTATGAACACTGAAGCTTTCTTT. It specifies CASSPGGGYLMNTEAFF.

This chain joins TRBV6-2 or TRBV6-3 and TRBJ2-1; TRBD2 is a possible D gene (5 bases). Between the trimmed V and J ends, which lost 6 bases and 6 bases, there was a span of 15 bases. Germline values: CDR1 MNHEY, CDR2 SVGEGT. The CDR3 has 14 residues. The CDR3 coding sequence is TGTGCCAGCAGGTACCGGGGTTCCCTCAATGAGCAGTTCTTC. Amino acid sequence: CASRYRGSLNEQFF.

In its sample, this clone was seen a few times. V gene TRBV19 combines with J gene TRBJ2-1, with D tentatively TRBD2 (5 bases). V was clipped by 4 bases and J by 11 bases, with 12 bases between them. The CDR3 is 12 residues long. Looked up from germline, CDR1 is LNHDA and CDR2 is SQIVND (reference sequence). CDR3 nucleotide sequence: TGTGCCAGTAGTAGGTCCCTAGCACAGCAGTTCTTC. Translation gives CASSRSLAQQFF.

Written as DNA, the CDR3 is TGTGCCAGCAGCTTAGCGAGGGTAAACCTGGGCGGCTATGGCTACACCTTC. This sequence encodes CASSLARVNLGGYGYTF. This chain links TRBV7-8 with TRBJ1-2, with D unresolved. The CDR3 totals 17 residues. Looked up from germline, CDR1 is SGHVS and CDR2 is FQNEAQ. Trimming stripped 0 bases from V and 4 bases from J, with 18 bases between.

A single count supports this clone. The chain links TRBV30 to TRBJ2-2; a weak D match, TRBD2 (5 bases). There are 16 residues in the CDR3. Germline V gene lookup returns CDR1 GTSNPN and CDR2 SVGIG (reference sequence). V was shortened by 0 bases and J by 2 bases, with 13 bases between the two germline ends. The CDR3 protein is CAWSVWWESNTGELFF. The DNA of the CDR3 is TGTGCCTGGAGTGTATGGTGGGAGTCAAACACCGGGGAGCTGTTTTTT. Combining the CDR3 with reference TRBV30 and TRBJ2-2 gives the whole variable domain SQTIHQWPATLVQPVGSPLSLECTVEGTSNPNLYWYRQAAGRGLQLLFYSVGIGQISSEVPQNLSASRPQDRQFILSSKKLLLSDSGFYLCAWSVWWESNTGELFFGEGSRLTVL.

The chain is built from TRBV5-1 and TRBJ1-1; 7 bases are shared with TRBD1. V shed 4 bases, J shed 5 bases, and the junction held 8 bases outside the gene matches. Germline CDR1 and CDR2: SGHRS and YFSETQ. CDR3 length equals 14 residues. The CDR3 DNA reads TGCGCCAGCAGCCCCGGGACAGAAAGGACTGAAGCTTTCTTT. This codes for CASSPGTERTEAFF. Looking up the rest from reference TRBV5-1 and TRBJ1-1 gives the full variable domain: KAGVTQTPRYLIKTRGQQVTLSCSPISGHRSVSWYQQTPGQGLQFLFEYFSETQRNKGNFPGRFSGRQFSNSRSEMNVSTLELGDSALYLCASSPGTERTEAFFGQGTRLTVV.

CDR3 sequence: CASSLSRGFPEKLFF. As DNA, the CDR3 is TGTGCCAGCAGTTTATCTCGGGGGTTTCCTGAAAAACTGTTTTTT. The J gene is TRBJ1-4, the V gene TRBV27; a possible D gene is TRBD1 (5 bases). CDR3 length: 15 residues. V was cut by 0 bases and J by 7 bases, with 12 bases left in between. Looked up from germline, CDR1 is MNHEY and CDR2 is SMNVEV (reference sequence).

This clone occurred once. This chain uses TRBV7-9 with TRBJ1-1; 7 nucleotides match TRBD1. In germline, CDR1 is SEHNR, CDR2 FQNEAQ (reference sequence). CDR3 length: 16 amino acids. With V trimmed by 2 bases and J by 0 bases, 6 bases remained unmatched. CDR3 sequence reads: CASSLKGQLLNTEAFF. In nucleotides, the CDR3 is TGTGCCAGCAGCTTAAAGGGACAGCTATTGAACACTGAAGCTTTCTTT. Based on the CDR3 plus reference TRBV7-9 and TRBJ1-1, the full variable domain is DTGVSQNPRHKITKRGQNVTFRCDPISEHNRLYWYRQTLGQGPEFLTYFQNEAQLEKSRLLSDRFSAERPKGSFSTLEIQRTEQGDSAMYLCASSLKGQLLNTEAFFGQGTRLTVV.

CDR3 sequence reads: CATSDLWVVGPWGTSGDEQFF. CDR3 in DNA: TGTGCCACCAGTGACCTCTGGGTCGTCGGACCCTGGGGGACTAGCGGCGATGAGCAGTTCTTC. The chain has TRBV24-1 and TRBJ2-1; TRBD2 matches at 11 bases. The CDR3 consists of 21 residues. Germline V gene lookup returns CDR1 KGHDR and CDR2 SFDVKD. The J segment lost 8 bases and the V segment lost 4 bases, leaving 24 bases of the junction unmatched.

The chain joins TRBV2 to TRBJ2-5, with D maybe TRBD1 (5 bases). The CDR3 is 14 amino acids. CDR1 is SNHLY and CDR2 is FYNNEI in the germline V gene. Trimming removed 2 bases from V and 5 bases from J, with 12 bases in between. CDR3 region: CASSERKGLETQYF. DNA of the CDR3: TGTGCCAGCAGTGAACGGAAGGGGTTGGAGACCCAGTACTTC.

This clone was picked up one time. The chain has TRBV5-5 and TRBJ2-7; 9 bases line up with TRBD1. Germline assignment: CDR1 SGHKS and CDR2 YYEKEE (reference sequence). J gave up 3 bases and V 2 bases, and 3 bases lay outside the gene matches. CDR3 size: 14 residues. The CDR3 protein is CASSLPGQGYEQYF. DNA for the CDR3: TGTGCCAGCAGCTTACCGGGACAGGGCTACGAGCAGTACTTC.

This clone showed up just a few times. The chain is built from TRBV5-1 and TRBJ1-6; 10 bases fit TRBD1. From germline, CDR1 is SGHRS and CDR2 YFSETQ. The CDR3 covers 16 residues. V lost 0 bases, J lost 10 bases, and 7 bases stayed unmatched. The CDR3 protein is CASSLGGQGDGSPLHF. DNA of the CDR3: TGCGCCAGCAGCTTGGGAGGACAGGGGGACGGCTCACCCCTCCACTTT.

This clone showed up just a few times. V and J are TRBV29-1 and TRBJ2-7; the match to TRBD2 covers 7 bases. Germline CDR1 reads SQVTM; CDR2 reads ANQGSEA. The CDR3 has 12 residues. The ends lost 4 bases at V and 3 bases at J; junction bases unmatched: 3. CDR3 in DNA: TGCAGCGTTGCAGGCGGGAGCTACGAGCAGTACTTC. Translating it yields CSVAGGSYEQYF.